This is a list of T cell receptor beta chains from one sample in a study of T-cell reconstitution after alpha-beta-depleted transplantation in children. TCRdb redid the calling of the PCR reads with MiXCR, one entry per CDR3 protein. The sample includes roughly 670,000 distinct CDR3 sequences, around 13% of them seen just once. Sequenced here: PBMCs, sampled before TCRalphabeta/CD19-depleted stem cell transplant. The receptors originated from a girl between 2 and 10 years old with congenital amegakaryocytic thrombocytopenia, due to receive a stem cell transplant. Each CDR3 is given with its conserved first and last residue. D genes are given only for firm matches. Clone sizes are given selectively: once, few, many, or a class where the clone is expanded.

D	size	V	length	J	CDR3	DNA
TRBD2	.	TRBV10-2	14	TRBJ2-2	CASSPGRTGGELFF	TGCGCCAGCAGTCCCGGGAGGACGGGCGGGGAGCTGTTTTTT
TRBD2	.	TRBV10-3	12	TRBJ2-7	CAIKGLTTEQYF	TGTGCCATCAAGGGACTAACAACCGAGCAGTACTTC
.	many	TRBV27	14	TRBJ2-2	CASSPFVRAGELFF	TGTGCCAGCAGTCCCTTCGTGAGAGCCGGGGAGCTGTTTTTT
.	many	TRBV5-1	14	TRBJ2-1	CASSLKEGRNEQFF	TGCGCCAGCAGCTTGAAGGAAGGGAGGAATGAGCAGTTCTTC
.	.	TRBV10-3	14	TRBJ1-5	CASRDTSAGQPQHF	TGTGCCAGCCGGGACACAAGTGCCGGTCAGCCCCAGCATTTT
.	many	TRBV3-1	15	TRBJ1-4	CASSQRGDTNEKLFF	TGTGCCAGCAGCCAACGGGGGGATACTAATGAAAAACTGTTTTTT
TRBD2	few	TRBV11-2	16	TRBJ2-2	CASSAGLAGAGGELFF	TGTGCCAGCAGCGCGGGACTAGCGGGAGCTGGCGGGGAGCTGTTTTTT
TRBD2	.	TRBV18	19	TRBJ2-5	CASSRQRLAGGSGQETQYF	TGTGCCAGCTCACGACAAAGACTAGCGGGAGGGTCGGGTCAAGAGACCCAGTACTTC
TRBD2	.	TRBV28	13	TRBJ2-1	CASSLRGGCEQFF	TGTGCCAGCAGTCTGCGGGGGGGCTGTGAGCAGTTCTTC
TRBD1	few	TRBV12-3/TRBV12-4	14	TRBJ2-4	CASCFGTDKNIQYF	TGTGCCAGCTGCTTCGGGACAGACAAAAACATTCAGTACTTC
.	many	TRBV20-1	13	TRBJ2-1	CSARLDIHNEQFF	TGCAGTGCTAGACTCGATATCCACAATGAGCAGTTCTTC
.	.	TRBV20-1	14	TRBJ2-5	CSASRTAYQETQYF	TGCAGTGCTAGCAGGACAGCGTACCAAGAGACCCAGTACTTC
TRBD2	many	TRBV28	18	TRBJ2-7	CASRRAGVADPTLYEQYF	TGTGCCAGCAGACGGGCGGGGGTAGCGGATCCCACCCTATACGAGCAGTACTTC
TRBD1	.	TRBV29-1	13	TRBJ1-4	CSVGTDLNEKLFF	TGCAGCGTGGGGACAGACCTTAATGAAAAACTGTTTTTT
TRBD1	.	TRBV5-1	16	TRBJ1-1	CASSRRDSQQNTEAFF	TGCGCCAGCAGCCGTCGGGACAGCCAGCAAAACACTGAAGCTTTCTTT
TRBD2	many	TRBV20-1	15	TRBJ2-1	CSATGTSGSYNEQFF	TGCAGTGCTACCGGGACTAGCGGTTCCTACAATGAGCAGTTCTTC
.	.	TRBV20-1	11	TRBJ1-1	CSVRLGTEAFF	TGCAGTGTGAGGTTAGGCACTGAAGCTTTCTTT
TRBD2	many	TRBV29-1	14	TRBJ2-1	CSGKLANALDEQFF	TGCAGCGGGAAACTAGCGAATGCTTTAGATGAGCAGTTCTTC
.	many	TRBV7-9	16	TRBJ1-5	CASSLVGTGPNQPQHF	TGTGCCAGCAGCTTAGTAGGGACGGGGCCAAATCAGCCCCAGCATTTT
.	many	TRBV5-1	16	TRBJ2-1	CASSLVTARDSDEQFF	TGCGCCAGCAGCTTGGTTACGGCCCGGGACTCTGATGAGCAGTTCTTC
.	many	TRBV7-8	14	TRBJ2-2	CASRPPGTAGELFF	TGTGCCAGCAGGCCCCCCGGAACCGCCGGGGAGCTGTTTTTT
.	few	TRBV12-3/TRBV12-4	11	TRBJ2-3	CASSPYGRQYF	TGTGCCAGCAGCCCTTACGGGAGGCAGTATTTT
.	.	TRBV5-1	15	TRBJ2-6	CASSLVEAGANVLTF	TGCGCCAGCAGCTTGGTAGAGGCTGGGGCCAACGTCCTGACTTTC
.	.	TRBV20-1	18	TRBJ2-4	CSARSTPGQDLAKNIQYF	TGCAGTGCTAGAAGTACTCCGGGTCAAGATCTAGCCAAAAACATTCAGTACTTC
.	.	TRBV4-1	16	TRBJ2-7	CASSQGGNRGGYEQYF	TGCGCCAGCAGCCAAGGTGGGAACAGGGGGGGCTACGAGCAGTACTTC
.	.	TRBV2	14	TRBJ2-1	CASISSGPYNEQFF	TGTGCCAGCATAAGTTCGGGCCCCTACAATGAGCAGTTCTTC
.	few	TRBV7-2	14	TRBJ2-7	CASSSFHRADEQYF	TGTGCCAGCAGCTCCTTTCATAGGGCGGACGAGCAGTACTTC
TRBD2	few	TRBV3-1	16	TRBJ2-3	CASSQEGLAGEDTQYF	TGTGCCAGCAGCCAGGAGGGACTAGCGGGTGAAGATACGCAGTATTTT
.	few	TRBV6-5	14	TRBJ2-1	CASSYLGPSSEQFF	TGTGCCAGCAGTTATCTGGGGCCCTCCAGTGAGCAGTTCTTC
.	many	TRBV20-1	19	TRBJ2-1	CSALVQGPTRMRNYNEQFF	TGCAGTGCTTTAGTTCAGGGGCCTACAAGGATGAGGAACTACAATGAGCAGTTCTTC
TRBD1	many	TRBV28	14	TRBJ2-7	CASIKDREILEQYF	TGTGCCAGCATTAAGGACAGGGAAATACTCGAGCAGTACTTC
.	many	TRBV28	14	TRBJ2-7	CASRSGDNQYEQYF	TGTGCCAGCAGGTCCGGGGACAATCAGTACGAGCAGTACTTC
.	.	TRBV7-6	14	TRBJ2-5	CASSLTGAGETQYF	TGTGCCAGCAGCTTAACGGGAGCGGGAGAGACCCAGTACTTC
TRBD2	.	TRBV5-1	18	TRBJ2-1	CASSLTLAGANSYNEQFF	TGCGCCAGCAGCTTGACACTAGCGGGAGCCAATTCCTACAATGAGCAGTTCTTC
.	many	TRBV7-2	15	TRBJ2-1	CASSLSSPSYNEQFF	TGTGCCAGCAGCTTATCTAGCCCGTCCTACAATGAGCAGTTCTTC
.	many	TRBV20-1	13	TRBJ1-2	CSASPLFLGGYTF	TGCAGTGCTAGTCCCCTTTTCCTCGGTGGCTACACCTTC
TRBD2	.	TRBV5-6	16	TRBJ2-5	CASSPMRTSAQETQYF	TGTGCCAGCAGCCCAATGAGGACTAGCGCACAAGAGACCCAGTACTTC
.	few	TRBV29-1	13	TRBJ1-2	CSVRGGPNYGYTF	TGCAGCGTTCGGGGGGGACCCAACTATGGCTACACCTTC
.	few	TRBV29-1	13	TRBJ2-1	CSVGRATGNEQFF	TGCAGCGTTGGAAGGGCCACGGGGAATGAGCAGTTCTTC
.	many	TRBV11-2	13	TRBJ2-3	CASGLGGTDTQYF	TGTGCCAGCGGACTAGGGGGGACAGATACGCAGTATTTT
.	few	TRBV19	11	TRBJ2-7	CASSQFQEQYF	TGTGCCAGTAGTCAATTCCAGGAGCAGTACTTC
.	many	TRBV20-1	13	TRBJ2-7	CSAHLRDLYEQYF	TGCAGTGCTCACCTGCGGGACCTCTACGAGCAGTACTTC
TRBD1	many	TRBV10-2	13	TRBJ1-1	CASSGQGGTEAFF	TGCGCCAGCAGTGGACAGGGAGGCACTGAAGCTTTCTTT
.	many	TRBV5-1	17	TRBJ2-3	CASSLAGAIASTDTQYF	TGCGCCAGCAGCTTGGCTGGCGCCATCGCTAGCACAGATACGCAGTATTTT
TRBD2	.	TRBV20-1	15	TRBJ2-3	CSARVLAVSTDTQYF	TGCAGTGCTAGAGTTCTAGCGGTGAGCACAGATACGCAGTATTTT
.	many	TRBV20-1	12	TRBJ1-1	CSAKVMNTEAFF	TGCAGTGCCAAGGTGATGAACACTGAAGCTTTCTTT
TRBD1	.	TRBV29-1	14	TRBJ1-1	CSGSRGLANTEAFF	TGCAGCGGAAGCAGGGGGCTTGCGAACACTGAAGCTTTCTTT
.	.	TRBV3-1	15	TRBJ2-1	CASSRLGGGPYEQFF	TGTGCCAGCAGCCGCCTAGGGGGAGGGCCTTATGAGCAGTTCTTC
.	few	TRBV5-5	14	TRBJ2-7	CASSPPEAPYEQYF	TGTGCCAGCAGCCCCCCTGAGGCCCCCTACGAGCAGTACTTC
TRBD1	.	TRBV6-1	12	TRBJ1-2	CASSKTGFGYTF	TGTGCCAGCAGTAAGACAGGGTTTGGCTACACCTTC
.	many	TRBV12-3/TRBV12-4	12	TRBJ2-2	CASKLNTGELFF	TGTGCCAGCAAATTAAACACCGGGGAGCTGTTTTTT
TRBD2	.	TRBV11-2	16	TRBJ2-2	CASSLVPAGATGELFF	TGTGCCAGCAGCTTAGTCCCAGCGGGAGCAACCGGGGAGCTGTTTTTT
TRBD2	.	TRBV10-3	15	TRBJ2-7	CAIRLAGGTSYEQYF	TGTGCCATCAGACTAGCGGGAGGTACCTCCTACGAGCAGTACTTC